The clone carrying this T cell receptor (beta chain) was observed a few times. Its antigen is as yet unknown. The PCR used 60 Vbeta and 13 Jbeta primers. Generated by immunoSEQ multiplex PCR, the TCRdb table keeps only in-frame clones and is missing some. The data contain about 76,000 clones, 78% of them seen just once; the ten biggest clones take up around 9.3%. These data originate in a study of cytomegalovirus exposure and HLA in healthy donors. General study results and limits: Analyzed later, most CMV-associated TCR beta chains appeared HLA-restricted. Several of the most significant clusters appeared, in a later analysis, to be linked to common viral pathogens.

The sequence came from a woman aged 40 to 50 in good health and CMV-seropositive. Sequencing used PBMCs.

The CDR3 reads CASSPGGRKGYTF. The CDR3, as DNA: TGTGCCAGCAGTCCAGGGGGCCGTAAAGGCTACACCTTC. The gene calls are TRBV27 and TRBJ1-2, with 8 positions matching TRBD1. Germline trimming cut 5 bases from V and 8 bases from J; bases unmatched to any gene: 7. The CDR3 length is 13 residues. CDR1 MNHEY and CDR2 SMNVEV come from the germline V gene (reference sequence).